These T cell receptor beta chains were read from a single sample in a study of control samples from healthy donors and cancer patients. Generated by immunoSEQ multiplex PCR, the TCRdb table keeps only in-frame clones and is missing some. The profile shows about 120,000 clones, 87% of them singletons. Sequencing was done on a sample of blood. These receptors were collected from a man aged 25-45 years in good health. CDR3s include the opening cysteine and the closing phenylalanine or tryptophan. The D gene is left open where the match is weak. The size of a clone is reported for some rows only, either as once, few or many, or as a class for expanded clones.

d_gene	v_gene	j_gene	abundance	CDR3aa	CDR3nt
TRBD1	TRBV5-1	TRBJ2-5	few	CASSLVAGGMETQYF	TGCGCCAGCAGCTTGGTAGCAGGGGGCATGGAGACCCAGTACTTC
-	TRBV3-1/TRBV3-2	TRBJ1-2	-	CASSQEGVGYTF	TGTGCCAGCAGCCAAGAAGGGGTTGGCTACACCTTC
-	TRBV19	TRBJ1-5	-	CASSIAQRGQPQHF	TGTGCCAGTAGTATAGCCCAAAGGGGTCAGCCCCAGCATTTT
-	TRBV9	TRBJ2-6	-	CASSVGGSGANVLTF	TGTGCCAGCAGCGTAGGGGGCTCTGGGGCCAACGTCCTGACTTTC
-	TRBV21-1	TRBJ1-1	few	CASQQNTEAFF	TGTGCCAGCCAACAGAACACTGAAGCTTTCTTT
-	TRBV7-8	TRBJ2-5	-	CASSLGASQETQYF	TGTGCCAGCAGCTTAGGGGCCAGTCAAGAGACCCAGTACTTC
TRBD1	TRBV29-1	TRBJ2-2	-	CSVVGTGSSGELFF	TGCAGCGTTGTAGGGACAGGGAGCTCTGGGGAGCTGTTTTTT
TRBD1	TRBV27	TRBJ1-2	once	CASSRGQGGNYGYTF	TGTGCCAGCAGTCGCGGACAGGGGGGTAACTATGGCTACACCTTC
TRBD2	TRBV19	TRBJ2-1	-	CASSIGLAGGKPYNEQFF	TGTGCCAGTAGTATAGGGCTAGCGGGGGGGAAGCCCTACAATGAGCAGTTCTTC
-	TRBV5-1	TRBJ1-1	-	CASSLGLSLDTEAFF	TGCGCCAGCAGCTTGGGCCTATCGCTGGACACTGAAGCTTTCTTT
-	TRBV13	TRBJ2-2	-	CASRAEGRDGELFF	TGTGCCAGCAGGGCAGAGGGGCGAGACGGGGAGCTGTTTTTT
TRBD1	TRBV29-1	TRBJ1-5	-	CSVLTGGRNQPQHF	TGCAGCGTCTTGACAGGGGGACGAAATCAGCCCCAGCATTTT
-	TRBV10-3	TRBJ1-3	-	CAISESTITLSQGTGNTIYF	TGTGCCATCAGTGAGTCGACAATTACTCTTAGCCAGGGAACTGGAAACACCATATATTTT
-	TRBV27	TRBJ2-5	-	CASSFRGGETQYF	TGTGCCAGCAGTTTCAGGGGCGGCGAGACCCAGTACTTC
-	TRBV7-3	TRBJ2-6	-	CASSLNPTAFSGANVLTF	TGTGCCAGCAGCTTAAACCCGACAGCCTTCTCTGGGGCCAACGTCCTGACTTTC
-	TRBV29-1	TRBJ1-1	-	CSVDSRQSFSNTEAFF	TGCAGCGTTGATAGTAGACAGTCCTTTTCGAACACTGAAGCTTTCTTT
-	TRBV5-4	TRBJ2-1	few	CASSLDGARSSYNEQFF	TGTGCCAGCAGCTTGGACGGGGCCAGGTCCTCCTACAATGAGCAGTTCTTC
-	TRBV14	TRBJ1-1	-	CASSPSLYGGRGTEAFF	TGTGCCAGCAGCCCAAGCCTCTACGGGGGCCGGGGGACTGAAGCTTTCTTT
TRBD1	TRBV3-1/TRBV3-2	TRBJ1-1	once	CASSLGQGAMNTEAFF	TGTGCCAGCAGCCTCGGACAGGGGGCGATGAACACTGAAGCTTTCTTT
-	TRBV10-3	TRBJ2-2	-	CAIRQGANTGELFF	TGTGCCATCAGGCAGGGAGCGAACACCGGGGAGCTGTTTTTT
-	TRBV6-2/TRBV6-3	TRBJ2-7	once	CASSYPYGGEYSYEQYF	TGTGCCAGCAGTTACCCCTACGGGGGCGAGTACTCCTACGAGCAGTACTTC
TRBD1	TRBV5-1	TRBJ2-5	-	CASGGQGVSETQYF	TGCGCCAGCGGGGGACAGGGGGTTTCAGAGACCCAGTACTTC
TRBD2	TRBV5-4	TRBJ2-5	-	CASSRPVSGGQETQYF	TGTGCCAGCAGCCGCCCTGTAAGCGGGGGGCAAGAGACCCAGTACTTC
-	TRBV30	TRBJ1-6	-	CAWSVSLGDNSPLHF	TGTGCCTGGAGTGTAAGTTTAGGGGACAATTCACCCCTCCACTTT
-	TRBV6-1	TRBJ1-2	-	CASSEAGQSYGYTF	TGTGCCAGCAGTGAAGCAGGACAGAGTTATGGCTACACCTTC
-	TRBV7-9	TRBJ2-1	-	CASSRGSYNEQFF	TGTGCCAGCAGCCGAGGGAGTTACAATGAGCAGTTCTTC
-	TRBV5-1	TRBJ2-2	-	CASSLVPGNTGELFF	TGCGCCAGCAGCTTGGTCCCAGGGAACACCGGGGAGCTGTTTTTT
-	TRBV5-1	TRBJ1-5	-	CASSLGGTESQPQHF	TGCGCCAGCAGCTTGGGGGGAACAGAGAGTCAGCCCCAGCATTTT
-	TRBV5-1	TRBJ2-2	-	CASSFSSDPTGELFF	TGCGCCAGCAGCTTTTCCTCGGACCCTACCGGGGAGCTGTTTTTT
-	TRBV6-1	TRBJ1-3	-	CASSEQGTGNTIYF	TGTGCCAGCAGTGAACAGGGGACTGGAAACACCATATATTTT
TRBD1	TRBV6-5	TRBJ2-2	-	CASSYDQGATGELFF	TGTGCCAGCAGTTATGACCAGGGGGCGACCGGGGAGCTGTTTTTT
TRBD1	TRBV10-2	TRBJ1-5	-	CASRGQGAGQPQHF	TGCGCCAGCAGGGGACAGGGTGCAGGTCAGCCCCAGCATTTT
-	TRBV7-2	TRBJ1-2	-	CGSLGGNYGYTF	TGTGGGAGCCTAGGAGGGAACTATGGCTACACCTTC
-	TRBV7-9	TRBJ1-1	-	CASSLTRDSTEAFF	TGTGCCAGCAGCTTAACACGGGACTCCACTGAAGCTTTCTTT
-	TRBV3-1/TRBV3-2	TRBJ1-2	-	CASSQDSRERGYTF	TGTGCCAGCAGCCAAGATTCAAGGGAACGGGGCTACACCTTC
-	TRBV10-1	TRBJ2-2	-	CASSVGVTGELFF	TGCGCCAGCAGTGTAGGTGTCACCGGGGAGCTGTTTTTT
TRBD1	TRBV7-9	TRBJ2-2	-	CASSPTGKGTGELFF	TGTGCCAGCAGCCCGACAGGGAAGGGCACCGGGGAGCTGTTTTTT
-	TRBV6-5	TRBJ1-1	-	CASSQDGLNTEAFF	TGTGCCAGCAGTCAGGACGGTTTGAACACTGAAGCTTTCTTT
-	TRBV24-1	TRBJ1-6	-	CATSPSGRNNSPLHF	TGTGCCACCAGTCCCTCTGGGAGAAATAATTCACCCCTCCACTTT
TRBD1	TRBV5-1	TRBJ2-3	-	CASSLGQGADTQYF	TGCGCCAGCAGCTTAGGACAGGGCGCAGATACGCAGTATTTT
-	TRBV7-9	TRBJ1-1	-	CASSLDRQGGTEAFF	TGTGCCAGCAGCTTAGATCGGCAGGGAGGTACTGAAGCTTTCTTT
-	TRBV6-1	TRBJ1-6	-	CASSERSRVIHF	TGTGCCAGCAGTGAACGTTCCCGTGTAATCCACTTT
-	TRBV5-1	TRBJ1-1	-	CASSYKQGVNTEAFF	TGCGCCAGCAGCTATAAACAGGGAGTCAACACTGAAGCTTTCTTT
-	TRBV5-1	TRBJ2-5	-	CASSLNYGGAGILQQETQYF	TGCGCCAGCAGCTTGAATTATGGAGGGGCGGGGATACTTCAACAAGAGACCCAGTACTTC
TRBD1	TRBV11-2	TRBJ1-6	once	CASSTYGTENSPLHF	TGTGCCAGCAGCACGTACGGGACAGAAAATTCACCCCTCCACTTT